Each of the 22 T cell receptor beta chains below was sequenced from the same sample in a study of response to subunit inactivated influenza vaccine. MiXCR, run by TCRdb on the RT-PCR reads, gives a single entry per CDR3 protein. Of about 500,000 distinct CDR3 sequences in the sample, about 17% were seen once. This material consisted of CD4+ T cells sorted from PBMCs, taken less than 30 months after vaccination. The receptors were gathered from a man aged 50 to 69 who received an inactivated influenza vaccine.

A few counts support this clonotype. The chain uses TRBV6-2 or TRBV6-3 and TRBJ1-2; D remains ambiguous. Trimming cost V 8 bases and J 1 base, with 8 bases left between them. The length of the CDR3 is 12 residues. Germline V gene sequence: CDR1 MNHEY, CDR2 SVGEGT. The CDR3 is CASHGINYGYTF. The CDR3 DNA reads TGTGCCAGCCATGGGATTAACTATGGCTACACCTTC.

The sample holds a few counts of this clonotype. V is TRBV27 and J is TRBJ2-7; 11 bases align to TRBD1. CDR1 and CDR2 (germline): MNHEY, SMNVEV (reference sequence). The CDR3 runs to 14 residues. Losses at the gene ends were 6 bases for V and 6 bases for J; bases not matched to a gene: 7. The CDR3 DNA is TGTGCCAGCAGAACTCCGGGACAGGGGGGCGAGCAGTACTTC. It is translated as CASRTPGQGGEQYF.

The chain employs TRBV20-1 and TRBJ2-7; D uncertain. Between the trimmed V and J ends, which lost 0 bases and 5 bases, there was a span of 17 bases. Germline V gene lookup returns CDR1 DFQATT and CDR2 SNEGSKA (reference sequence). The CDR3 totals 15 residues. The CDR3 DNA follows: TGCAGTGCTAGAGATCCGAGTGGCCCTGGGGACGAGCAGTACTTC. Amino acid sequence: CSARDPSGPGDEQYF.

Many counts were recorded for this clonotype. The chain has TRBV3-1 and TRBJ2-7; 7 bases align to TRBD1. CDR3 length: 14 amino acids. Germline lookup yields CDR1 LGHDT and CDR2 YNNKEL (reference sequence). Trimming removed 5 bases from V and 6 bases from J; junction bases left unmatched: 10. CDR3 in amino acids: CASSLWDRQLEQYF. CDR3 DNA sequence: TGTGCCAGCAGCTTATGGGACAGACAACTCGAGCAGTACTTC.

The chain links TRBV27 to TRBJ1-1; TRBD1 matches 8 bases. The CDR3 has 14 amino acids. In germline, CDR1 is MNHEY, CDR2 SMNVEV (reference sequence). The ends lost 6 bases at V and 5 bases at J; junction bases unmatched: 8. The CDR3 bases are TGTGCCAGCAGGATCAACAGGGGGGGGACTGAAGCTTTCTTT. This sequence encodes CASRINRGGTEAFF.

This clonotype was recorded at least ten times. CDR3 amino acids: CASSQEYGFANTGELFF. The CDR3, as DNA: TGCGCCAGCAGCCAAGAATACGGGTTCGCGAACACCGGGGAGCTGTTTTTT. The chain has TRBV4-3 and TRBJ2-2, with D unclear. V lost 0 bases, J lost 0 bases, and 11 bases lay in between. Germline CDR1 is LGHNA and CDR2 is YSLEER. The length of the CDR3 is 17 residues.

The sample holds a few counts of this clonotype. The rearrangement links TRBV24-1 to TRBJ2-2; 7 bases are shared with TRBD2. The CDR3 has 14 residues. Trimming removed 3 bases from V and 5 bases from J; junction bases left unmatched: 2. Germline CDR1 is KGHDR and CDR2 is SFDVKD. The CDR3 DNA reads TGTGCCACCAGTGATAGCGGGATGACCGGGGAGCTGTTTTTT. Translating it yields CATSDSGMTGELFF.

The rearrangement joins TRBV10-3 to TRBJ2-5, with 12 bases matching TRBD2. The germline CDR1 and CDR2 sequences are ENHRY and SYGVKD. With 6 bases clipped from V and 0 bases from J, the junction kept 5 bases outside the gene matches. The CDR3 extends over 16 amino acids. The CDR3 loop reads CAISPRLAGDQETQYF. The CDR3 nucleotides are TGTGCCATCAGCCCTAGACTAGCGGGGGACCAAGAGACCCAGTACTTC.

The rearrangement uses TRBV12-3 or TRBV12-4 and TRBJ1-2; D unresolved. The ends were cut back, 3 bases at V and 4 bases at J, with 12 bases in the middle. CDR3 length: 14 amino acids. The chain's CDR3 is CASSLGSPGYGYTF. CDR3 in DNA: TGTGCCAGCAGTTTGGGCAGTCCAGGCTATGGCTACACCTTC.

This clonotype was observed a few times. The chain carries TRBV29-1 and TRBJ1-1, with TRBD1 matching over 7 bases. The CDR3 contains 12 residues. Germline loops: CDR1 SQVTM, CDR2 ANQGSEA. V lost 8 bases and J lost 4; bases outside the gene matches: 7. CDR3 sequence reads: CSTGSGGTEAFF. The CDR3 DNA sequence: TGCAGCACGGGGTCAGGGGGCACTGAAGCTTTCTTT.

The chain combines TRBV12-3 or TRBV12-4 with TRBJ2-4, with TRBD2 as a possible D gene (6 bases). The CDR3 sequence is 19 residues long. Trimming left V 3 bases short and J 0 bases short, with 21 bases between. CDR3 sequence (DNA): TGTGCCAGCAGTTTCTCGCGTATGTCGGGAGTTTTAGCCAAAAACATTCAGTACTTC. It encodes CASSFSRMSGVLAKNIQYF.

The rearrangement joins TRBV20-1 to TRBJ2-5; a possible D gene is TRBD2 (5 bases). Trimming removed 1 base at V and 11 bases at J, with 17 bases between. The CDR3 sequence is 13 residues long. Germline CDR1 and CDR2: DFQATT and SNEGSKA (reference sequence). The CDR3 nucleotides are TGCAGTGCTAGAGTGGGGAGAATACCTTCTCAGTACTTC. Protein: CSARVGRIPSQYF.

The V and J genes are TRBV29-1 and TRBJ2-5; D gene ambiguous. The CDR3 sequence is 14 residues long. The ends were cut back, 4 bases at V and 4 bases at J, with 16 bases in the middle. Germline CDR1 SQVTM, CDR2 ANQGSEA. The CDR3, as DNA: TGCAGCGTTGGGAATAGGGCATGGGGAGAGACCCAGTACTTC. Protein product: CSVGNRAWGETQYF.

This rearrangement joins TRBV12-3 or TRBV12-4 to TRBJ2-7; tentative D call: TRBD1 (6 bases). V was cut by 5 bases and J by 3 bases, with 14 bases left in between. The CDR3 length is 14 residues. CDR3: CASSPTGKGYEQYF. In nucleotides, the CDR3 is TGTGCCAGCAGTCCAACAGGGAAGGGCTACGAGCAGTACTTC.

The V gene is TRBV29-1, the J gene TRBJ2-7; tentative D call: TRBD1 (5 bases). This CDR3 comprises 10 residues. Trimming cost V 6 bases and J 2 bases, with 5 bases left between them. The germline V gene has CDR1 SQVTM and CDR2 ANQGSEA. The CDR3 sequence is CSVDTYEQYF. Here the CDR3 DNA reads TGCAGCGTGGACACCTACGAGCAGTACTTC.

This clonotype turned up a few times. This chain joins TRBV3-1 and TRBJ1-1; no clear D. The CDR3 is 13 residues long. Germline V CDR1 and CDR2: LGHDT, YNNKEL (reference sequence). Deletions cut 1 base from V and 1 base from J, with 4 bases between. The CDR3 DNA follows: TGTGCCAGCAGCCAAGTAGCGAACACTGAAGCTTTCTTT. Translation gives CASSQVANTEAFF.

This clonotype was counted at least ten times. At one boundary the junction diverges from the germline segment, which might be a read error. The V and J genes are TRBV5-1 and TRBJ2-3; TRBD1 matches 8 bases. Germline assignment: CDR1 SGHRS and CDR2 YFSETQ. The CDR3 covers 15 residues. CDR3 sequence: CASSLVSGGTDTQYF. CDR3 coding DNA: TGCGCCAGCAGCTTGGTGTCAGGGGGCACGGATACGCAGTATTTT.

This clonotype was picked up a small number of times. The chain is built from TRBV10-3 and TRBJ2-5, with TRBD1 matching over 8 bases. V was pared by 2 bases and J by 5 bases, with 7 bases of the junction left unmatched. The germline V gene encodes CDR1 ENHRY and CDR2 SYGVKD. The CDR3 consists of 15 residues. The CDR3 reads CAISEPGQGKETQYF. CDR3 nucleotides: TGTGCCATCAGTGAGCCCGGACAGGGCAAGGAGACCCAGTACTTC.

This rearrangement joins TRBV9 to TRBJ2-2; no firm D call. Germline V gene lookup returns CDR1 SGDLS and CDR2 YYNGEE. The CDR3 sequence is 12 residues long. V shed 2 bases and J shed 4 bases, with 3 bases lying between them. CDR3 amino acids: CASSVLTGELFF. DNA of the CDR3: TGTGCCAGCAGCGTCCTCACCGGGGAGCTGTTTTTT.

This clonotype was seen a handful of times. V and J are TRBV11-2 and TRBJ2-3; tentatively, D is TRBD1 or TRBD2 (7 bases each). Germline values: CDR1 SGHAT, CDR2 FQNNGV. V was cut by 5 bases and J by 2 bases, with 20 bases left in between. The CDR3 length is 17 residues. The CDR3 spells CASSRGGGSLITDTQYF. The CDR3 DNA is TGTGCCAGCAGCCGAGGGGGCGGGAGTCTCATCACAGATACGCAGTATTTT.

This clonotype was seen a handful of times. The CDR3 is CAISARVRETQYF. The CDR3 DNA reads TGTGCCATCAGTGCCAGGGTTCGGGAGACCCAGTACTTC. This chain links TRBV10-3 with TRBJ2-5, with D possibly TRBD1 on 5 matching bases. The germline V gene encodes CDR1 ENHRY and CDR2 SYGVKD. The CDR3 spans 13 residues. Trimming pared 4 bases from V and 5 bases from J, leaving 11 bases between.

This clonotype was detected a few times. The genes are TRBV12-3 or TRBV12-4 and TRBJ2-2, with 7 positions matching TRBD1. This CDR3 spans 15 amino acids. V lost 5 bases and J lost 4; bases outside the gene matches: 7. CDR3 sequence (DNA): TGTGCCAGCAGTGTCAGACAGGGTGGCACCGGGGAGCTGTTTTTT. The encoded protein is CASSVRQGGTGELFF.